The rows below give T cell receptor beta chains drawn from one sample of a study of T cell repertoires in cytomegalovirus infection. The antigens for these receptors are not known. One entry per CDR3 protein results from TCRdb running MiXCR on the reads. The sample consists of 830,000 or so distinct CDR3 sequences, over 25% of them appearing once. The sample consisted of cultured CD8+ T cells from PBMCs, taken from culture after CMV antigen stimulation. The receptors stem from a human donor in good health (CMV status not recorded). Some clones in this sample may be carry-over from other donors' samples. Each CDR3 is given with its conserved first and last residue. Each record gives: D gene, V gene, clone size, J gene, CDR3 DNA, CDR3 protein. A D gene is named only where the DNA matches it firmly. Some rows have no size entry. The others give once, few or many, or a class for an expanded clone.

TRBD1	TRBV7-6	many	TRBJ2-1	TGTGCCAGTAGTTTTCCGGGACAGGTCAACAATGAGCAGTTCTTC	CASSFPGQVNNEQFF
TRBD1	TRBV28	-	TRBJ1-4	TGTGCCAGCAACCTCTCCAGGGGGCCCAGTAATGAAAAACTGTTTTTT	CASNLSRGPSNEKLFF
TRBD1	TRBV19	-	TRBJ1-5	TGTGCCAGTAATACGGGCAGGGGGCGTCAGCCCCAGCATTTT	CASNTGRGRQPQHF
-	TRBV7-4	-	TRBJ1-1	TGTGCCAGCAGACCAGCCCGCGGGGGGCGGAGTATGAACACTGAAGCTTTCTTT	CASRPARGGRSMNTEAFF
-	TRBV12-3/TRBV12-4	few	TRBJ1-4	TGTGCCAGCAGCCCAGGCAGGGGCAATGAAAAACTGTTTTTT	CASSPGRGNEKLFF
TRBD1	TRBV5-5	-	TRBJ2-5	TGTGCCAGCAGTTACAGGGGGCTCGGGGAGATCCAGTACTTC	CASSYRGLGEIQYF
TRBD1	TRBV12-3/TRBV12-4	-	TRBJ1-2	TGTGCCAGCAGTCCGACAGGGGAGCGCTATGGCTACACCTTC	CASSPTGERYGYTF
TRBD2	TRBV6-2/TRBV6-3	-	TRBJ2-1	TGTGCCAGCAGCACCCCGGGACTAGCGGCATACAATGAGCAGTTCTTC	CASSTPGLAAYNEQFF
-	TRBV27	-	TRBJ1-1	TGTGCCAGCACGAACGGGGGACAAATGAACACTGAAGCTTTCTTT	CASTNGGQMNTEAFF
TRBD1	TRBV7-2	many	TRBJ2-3	TGTGCCGGATCACAGGGGGTCACAGATACGCAGTATTTT	CAGSQGVTDTQYF
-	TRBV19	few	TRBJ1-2	TGTGCCAGTAGTATAGTACAGACCAACTATGGCTACACCTTC	CASSIVQTNYGYTF
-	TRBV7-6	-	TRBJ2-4	TGTGCCAGCAGGGGACCCCAAAACATTCAGTACTTC	CASRGPQNIQYF
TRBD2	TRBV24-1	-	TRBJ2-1	TGTGCCACCAGTGAACCAAGCGGGGGTGCACACAAAAGCTCCTACAATGAGCAGTTCTTC	CATSEPSGGAHKSSYNEQFF
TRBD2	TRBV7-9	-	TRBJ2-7	TGTGCCAGCAGCGACTCCACCGGGGGGATCCACGAGCAGTACTTC	CASSDSTGGIHEQYF
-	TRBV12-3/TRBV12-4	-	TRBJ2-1	TGTGCCAGCAGTACCTACGACAGTTACAATGAGCAGTTCTTC	CASSTYDSYNEQFF
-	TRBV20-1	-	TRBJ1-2	TGCAGTGCTAGAGATTTGAACGAGTATGGCTACACCTTC	CSARDLNEYGYTF
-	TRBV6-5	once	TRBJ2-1	TGTGCCAGCAGTCGCCGACAAAACAATGAGCAGTTCTTC	CASSRRQNNEQFF
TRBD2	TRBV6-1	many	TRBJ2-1	TGTGCCAGCAGTGATGGACTAGCGGGGGGATTCGATGAGCAGTTCTTC	CASSDGLAGGFDEQFF
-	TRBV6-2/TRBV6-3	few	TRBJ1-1	TGTGCCAGCAGTTATTACGGGACTCCTGGGACTGAAGCTTTCTTT	CASSYYGTPGTEAFF
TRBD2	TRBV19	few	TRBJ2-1	TGTGCCAGTAGTAAACTAGCGGGGGACAATGAGCAGTTCTTC	CASSKLAGDNEQFF
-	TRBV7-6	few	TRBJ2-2	TGTGCCAGCAGCTTAGACGCGAGGACAGCGTACACCGGGGAGCTGTTTTTT	CASSLDARTAYTGELFF
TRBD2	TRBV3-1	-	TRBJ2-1	TGTGCCAGCAGCCAAGTGAGCGGGGGGGCTTGGAATGAGCAGTTCTTC	CASSQVSGGAWNEQFF
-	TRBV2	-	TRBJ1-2	TGTGCCAGCACCGATCTTAGAGTCCAGGGTTCATTCTATGGCTACACCTTC	CASTDLRVQGSFYGYTF
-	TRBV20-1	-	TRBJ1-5	TGCAGTGCTAGAGATGGGGGAGTGAGGCAGCCCCAGCATTTT	CSARDGGVRQPQHF
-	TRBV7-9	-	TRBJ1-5	TGTGCCAGCAGTCGATCAGAGTCCTATCAGCCCCAGCATTTT	CASSRSESYQPQHF
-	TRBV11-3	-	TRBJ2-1	TGTGCCAGCAGCTTGACTTTCAGCTCCTACAATGAGCAGTTCTTC	CASSLTFSSYNEQFF
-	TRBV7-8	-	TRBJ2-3	TGTGTCAGCAGCCACATGATTCAAGGGCCTAGCACAGATACGCAGTATTTT	CVSSHMIQGPSTDTQYF
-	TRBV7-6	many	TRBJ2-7	TGTGCCAGCAGCTTAGTCCCGGACCCCTGGGAGCAGTACTTC	CASSLVPDPWEQYF
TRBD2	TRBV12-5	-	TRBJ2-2	TGTGCTAGTGGTTTGGGACGGGAGGGCACCGGGGAGCTGTTTTTT	CASGLGREGTGELFF
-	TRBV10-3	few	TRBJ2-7	TGTGCCATCAGTGTTCGACAGTACAGCTCCTACGAGCAGTACTTC	CAISVRQYSSYEQYF
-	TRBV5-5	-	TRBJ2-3	TGTGCCAGCAGCTTGTTCGGCATCCACACAGATACGCAGTATTTT	CASSLFGIHTDTQYF
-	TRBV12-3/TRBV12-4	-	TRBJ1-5	TGTGCCAGCAGTTTCGACCATCAGCCCCAGCATTTT	CASSFDHQPQHF
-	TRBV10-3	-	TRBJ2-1	TGTGCCATCACTGGGGCTAAGAATGAGCAGTTCTTC	CAITGAKNEQFF
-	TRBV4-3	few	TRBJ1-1	TGCGCCAGCAGCCAAGATCCCATGAACACTGAAGCTTTCTTT	CASSQDPMNTEAFF
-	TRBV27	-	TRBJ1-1	TGTGCCAGCAGTTTGGGTCTCAGGGTAAAGGCTTTCTTT	CASSLGLRVKAFF
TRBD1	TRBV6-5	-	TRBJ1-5	TGTGCCAGCAGTTACCGGACAGGTCTCAATCAGCCCCAGCATTTT	CASSYRTGLNQPQHF
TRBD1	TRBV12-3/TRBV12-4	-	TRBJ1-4	TGTGCCAGCAGTCCCGGGACAGGGACTGAAAAACTGTTTTTT	CASSPGTGTEKLFF
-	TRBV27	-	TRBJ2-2	TGTGCCAGCAGTTTATCGGTTAGTGACAGCGGGGAGCTGTTTTTT	CASSLSVSDSGELFF
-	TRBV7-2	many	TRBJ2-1	TGTGCCAGCGGCGTAAGCGCGACCAACGCCTACAATGAGCAGTTCTTC	CASGVSATNAYNEQFF
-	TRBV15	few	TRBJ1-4	TGTGCCACCAGCAGAGGCCCCCAGGCGACTAATGAAAAACTGTTTTTT	CATSRGPQATNEKLFF
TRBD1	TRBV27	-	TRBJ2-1	TGTGCCAGCAGTTTTTTGGGACAGGGAGGGCAGGAGCAGTTCTTC	CASSFLGQGGQEQFF
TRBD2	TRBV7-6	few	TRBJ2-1	TGTGCCAGCAGCTCGCGACTAGCGGGGGCCAAAAAGGACAATGAGCAGTTCTTC	CASSSRLAGAKKDNEQFF
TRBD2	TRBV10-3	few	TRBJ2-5	TGTGCCATCGGGAAAGGGACTAGCGGAGAGACCCAGTACTTC	CAIGKGTSGETQYF
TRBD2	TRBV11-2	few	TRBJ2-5	TGTGCCAGCAGCCGGCCGGGGGGAGAGACCCAGTACTTC	CASSRPGGETQYF
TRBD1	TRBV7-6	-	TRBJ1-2	TGTGCCAGCAGCCCCCCAGGGGGTAACTATGGCTACACCTTC	CASSPPGGNYGYTF
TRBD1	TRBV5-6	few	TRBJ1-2	TGTGCCAGCAGCTTGGCTGGACAGGGATTCCCCAACTATGGCTACACCTTC	CASSLAGQGFPNYGYTF
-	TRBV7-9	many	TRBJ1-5	TGTGCCAGCAGCGCCGGGACAAGAAGTAATCAGCCCCAGCATTTT	CASSAGTRSNQPQHF
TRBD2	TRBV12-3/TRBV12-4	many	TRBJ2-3	TGTGCCAGCAGTTTAACTAGCGGGGGTCCCGACACAGATACGCAGTATTTT	CASSLTSGGPDTDTQYF
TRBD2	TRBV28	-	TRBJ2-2	TGTGCCAGCAGACCCCCCGGGGGGAGTATTACCGGGGAGCTGTTTTTT	CASRPPGGSITGELFF
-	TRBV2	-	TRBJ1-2	TGTGCCAGCTATCCCGGGACGTATGGCTACACCTTC	CASYPGTYGYTF